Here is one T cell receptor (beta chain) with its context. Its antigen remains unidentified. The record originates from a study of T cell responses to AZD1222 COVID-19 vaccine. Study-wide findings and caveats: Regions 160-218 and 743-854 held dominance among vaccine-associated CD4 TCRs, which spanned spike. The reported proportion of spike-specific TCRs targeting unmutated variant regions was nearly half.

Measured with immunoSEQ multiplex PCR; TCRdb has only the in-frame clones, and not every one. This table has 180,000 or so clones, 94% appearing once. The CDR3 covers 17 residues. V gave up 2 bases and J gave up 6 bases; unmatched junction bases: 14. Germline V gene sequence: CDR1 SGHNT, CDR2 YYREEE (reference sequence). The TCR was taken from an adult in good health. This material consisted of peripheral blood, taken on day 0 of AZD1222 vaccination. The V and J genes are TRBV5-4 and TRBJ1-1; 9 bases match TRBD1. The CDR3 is CASSLGLIGQGTSEAFF. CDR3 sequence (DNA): TGTGCCAGCAGCTTAGGATTAATCGGACAGGGGACATCTGAAGCTTTCTTT.